The 19 T cell receptor beta chains in this list originate from one sample, sequenced in a study of T cells in Graves' hyperthyroidism and ophthalmopathy. RNA transcripts provided the source from which TCR beta CDR3 regions were amplified. TCR CDR3 underwent first-round RT-PCR with the HTBI primer set. TCRdb reanalysed the multiplex PCR reads using MiXCR and keeps one entry per CDR3 protein. The sample gives some 600,000 distinct CDR3 sequences, more than 11% of which show up once; less than 6% is in the top ten. Sequencing used blood. These receptors were obtained from a woman in her twenties or thirties with Graves' hyperthyroidism that later progressed to Graves' ophthalmopathy.

There are many counts of this clonotype. V gene TRBV15 combines with J gene TRBJ2-1; 7 bases match TRBD1. The CDR3 totals 16 residues. Germline values: CDR1 LNHNV, CDR2 YYDKDF (reference sequence). The trim removed 4 bases at V and 2 bases at J, leaving 8 bases unmatched. CDR3 sequence: CATSTGAGGTYNEQFF. The DNA for the CDR3 is TGTGCCACCAGCACCGGCGCAGGGGGTACCTACAATGAGCAGTTCTTC.

This clonotype was found many times. V gene TRBV2 combines with J gene TRBJ2-7; a weak D match, TRBD1 (5 bases). The CDR3 loop spans 12 amino acids. Looked up from germline, CDR1 is SNHLY and CDR2 is FYNNEI. V was shortened by 7 bases and J by 5 bases, with 12 bases between the two germline ends. CDR3 sequence (DNA): TGTGCCAGCAAAGGTCCAGGGAACGAGCAGTACTTC. It encodes CASKGPGNEQYF.

This clonotype has a count of ten or more. This chain links TRBV28 with TRBJ1-2; D remains unclear. Germline-derived CDR1 and CDR2 are MDHEN and SYDVKM. CDR3 length: 14 amino acids. Deletions cut 0 bases from V and 6 bases from J, with 11 bases between. The CDR3: CASSLWVAKDGYTF. The CDR3 DNA is TGTGCCAGCAGTTTATGGGTGGCAAAGGATGGCTACACCTTC.

The rearrangement joins TRBV24-1 to TRBJ2-5, with 7 positions matching TRBD2. Germline assignment: CDR1 KGHDR and CDR2 SFDVKD. Unmatched junction bases numbered 16, after V lost 1 base and J lost 3 bases. This CDR3 has 19 residues. The CDR3 nucleotides are TGTGCCACCAGTGATTTAGGCTGGGGAGGCCGGGGGGAAAAAGAGACCCAGTACTTC. Amino acids: CATSDLGWGGRGEKETQYF.

V usage is TRBV19 and J usage is TRBJ2-3; possibly TRBD2 for D (5 bases). V lost 7 bases and J lost 5, with 22 bases in between. CDR3 length: 16 amino acids. Per the germline V gene, CDR1 is LNHDA and CDR2 is SQIVND (reference sequence). CDR3 sequence reads: CASTSEARRGGDTQYF. The CDR3 coding sequence is TGTGCCAGTACCTCGGAGGCACGGAGAGGAGGAGATACGCAGTATTTT.

This clonotype has ten or more counts. One end of the junction is discordant with germline, which a read error may explain. J is TRBJ2-2 and V is TRBV20-1; maybe TRBD1 (6 bases). Germline V gives CDR1 DFQATT, CDR2 SNEGSKA (reference sequence). The CDR3 is 15 amino acids. DNA for the CDR3: TGCAGTGCTGGAGACAGGACAGCGAACACCGGGGAGCTGTTTTTT. Amino acids: CSAGDRTANTGELFF.

This clonotype was found a few times. The CDR3 DNA reads as TGTGCCAGCAGCCAAACGGGTGCGGGCGGGGAGCTGTTTTTT. Translated: CASSQTGAGGELFF. The chain carries TRBV11-2 and TRBJ2-2; the D gene is possibly TRBD2 (5 bases). In germline, CDR1 is SGHAT, CDR2 FQNNGV. The CDR3 consists of 14 residues. Trimming removed 5 bases from V and 7 bases from J, with 14 bases in between.

This clonotype was observed many times. The chain has TRBV10-3 and TRBJ1-5; 7 positions agree with TRBD1. The CDR3 extends over 15 amino acids. Losses at the gene ends were 6 bases for V and 4 bases for J; bases not matched to a gene: 9. Germline CDR1 reads ENHRY; CDR2 reads SYGVKD. The DNA for the CDR3 is TGTGCCATCAGCCCCCGGGACAGCTCAAATCAGCCCCAGCATTTT. This sequence encodes CAISPRDSSNQPQHF.

This clonotype was recorded many times. The chain carries TRBV6-6 and TRBJ2-1; tentative D call: TRBD1 (6 bases). The CDR3 has 13 amino acids. Germline values: CDR1 MNHNY, CDR2 SVGAGI (reference sequence). V was pared by 0 bases and J by 10 bases, with 10 bases between. CDR3 residues: CASSYSQRGEQFF. The CDR3 DNA follows: TGTGCCAGCAGTTACTCACAGAGGGGGGAGCAGTTCTTC.

The chain employs TRBV29-1 and TRBJ2-3; possible D gene TRBD1, 6 bases. Germline assignment: CDR1 SQVTM and CDR2 ANQGSEA. The length of the CDR3 is 14 residues. The V end lost 3 bases, the J end lost 6 bases, and 16 bases lay between the germline ends. In DNA, the CDR3 is TGCAGCGTTGATGGTCCCGGACAGTTGGATACGCAGTATTTT. Amino acid sequence: CSVDGPGQLDTQYF.

The V gene is TRBV9, the J gene TRBJ2-1, with D perhaps TRBD1 (5 bases). Trimming removed 1 base from V and 9 bases from J, with 17 bases in between. The CDR3 totals 15 residues. CDR1 and CDR2 from the germline V gene are SGDLS and YYNGEE. The CDR3 sequence: CASSVQQGRISEQFF. The DNA of the CDR3 is TGTGCCAGCAGCGTACAGCAGGGTAGGATTAGTGAGCAGTTCTTC. Full variable domain (outside the CDR3, taken from reference TRBV9 and TRBJ2-1): DSGVTQTPKHLITATGQRVTLRCSPRSGDLSVYWYQQSLDQGLQFLIQYYNGEERAKGNILERFSAQQFPDLHSELNLSSLELGDSALYFCASSVQQGRISEQFFGPGTRLTVL.

This clonotype was seen many times. The chain recombines TRBV12-3 or TRBV12-4 with TRBJ2-5; D may be TRBD2 (6 bases). The V end lost 6 bases, the J end lost 5 bases, and 19 bases lay between the germline ends. This CDR3 comprises 15 residues. The CDR3 DNA is TGTGCCAGCAGCCACCCGACTAGGTTAGGTGAGACCCAGTACTTC. Its translation: CASSHPTRLGETQYF.

The chain joins TRBV6-1 to TRBJ2-7; D possibly corresponds to TRBD1 (6 bases). The CDR3 totals 14 residues. CDR1 MNHNS and CDR2 SASEGT come from the germline V gene. V was pared by 2 bases and J by 0 bases, with 8 bases between. DNA of the CDR3: TGTGCCAGCAGTGAAACGGACAGCTCCTACGAGCAGTACTTC. Amino acid sequence: CASSETDSSYEQYF.

This clonotype occurred many times. V and J are TRBV20-1 and TRBJ2-1, with TRBD1 matching over 9 bases. V lost 2 bases and J lost 8; bases outside the gene matches: 7. The germline gives CDR1 DFQATT, CDR2 SNEGSKA (reference sequence). The CDR3 is 14 residues long. In nucleotides, the CDR3 is TGCAGTGCTAGATGGGGACAGGGAATCCATGAGCAGTTCTTC. Translating it yields CSARWGQGIHEQFF.

This clonotype has at least ten counts. V gene TRBV20-1 combines with J gene TRBJ1-1, with 8 bases aligning to TRBD1. This CDR3 region has 14 residues. CDR1 is DFQATT and CDR2 is SNEGSKA in the germline V gene (reference sequence). V trimming: 5 bases; J trimming: 5 bases; junction bases outside the gene matches: 10. The chain's CDR3 is CSAGRTGRNTEAFF. Written as DNA, the CDR3 is TGCAGTGCTGGCAGGACAGGGAGAAATACTGAAGCTTTCTTT.

This clonotype was observed many times. This chain uses TRBV20-1 with TRBJ2-1, with 7 bases fitting TRBD2. Germline CDR1 is DFQATT and CDR2 is SNEGSKA (reference sequence). V shed 2 bases, J shed 6 bases, and the junction held 7 bases outside the gene matches. This CDR3 contains 14 residues. The CDR3 here is CSARLADLRNEQFF. The CDR3 DNA is TGCAGTGCTAGACTAGCGGACCTCCGCAATGAGCAGTTCTTC.

This clonotype was picked up many times. The genes are TRBV14 and TRBJ1-1; possibly TRBD1 for D (5 bases). Germline values: CDR1 SGHDN, CDR2 FVKESK. This CDR3 contains 14 residues. Trimming took 5 bases from V and 3 from J, leaving 13 bases between them. The CDR3 DNA is TGTGCCAGCAGCGTCCAGGGTGCGGACACTGAAGCTTTCTTT. Its protein is CASSVQGADTEAFF.

V and J are TRBV29-1 and TRBJ2-2, with a weak D call TRBD1 (5 bases). CDR1 SQVTM and CDR2 ANQGSEA come from the germline V gene. The CDR3 loop spans 14 amino acids. CDR3 coding DNA: TGCAGTGGGATCTGGCAGGGCAGCACCGGGGAGCTGTTTTTT. This sequence encodes CSGIWQGSTGELFF.

This clonotype was counted at least ten times. This chain links TRBV29-1 with TRBJ2-2; a possible D gene is TRBD1 (6 bases). CDR3 length: 12 residues. With 7 bases removed from V and 15 bases from J, the gap between germline ends came to 21 bases. Germline CDR1 reads SQVTM; CDR2 reads ANQGSEA. The CDR3 region is CSAQSDSPILFF. As DNA, the CDR3 is TGCAGCGCCCAATCGGACAGTCCAATCTTGTTTTTT.